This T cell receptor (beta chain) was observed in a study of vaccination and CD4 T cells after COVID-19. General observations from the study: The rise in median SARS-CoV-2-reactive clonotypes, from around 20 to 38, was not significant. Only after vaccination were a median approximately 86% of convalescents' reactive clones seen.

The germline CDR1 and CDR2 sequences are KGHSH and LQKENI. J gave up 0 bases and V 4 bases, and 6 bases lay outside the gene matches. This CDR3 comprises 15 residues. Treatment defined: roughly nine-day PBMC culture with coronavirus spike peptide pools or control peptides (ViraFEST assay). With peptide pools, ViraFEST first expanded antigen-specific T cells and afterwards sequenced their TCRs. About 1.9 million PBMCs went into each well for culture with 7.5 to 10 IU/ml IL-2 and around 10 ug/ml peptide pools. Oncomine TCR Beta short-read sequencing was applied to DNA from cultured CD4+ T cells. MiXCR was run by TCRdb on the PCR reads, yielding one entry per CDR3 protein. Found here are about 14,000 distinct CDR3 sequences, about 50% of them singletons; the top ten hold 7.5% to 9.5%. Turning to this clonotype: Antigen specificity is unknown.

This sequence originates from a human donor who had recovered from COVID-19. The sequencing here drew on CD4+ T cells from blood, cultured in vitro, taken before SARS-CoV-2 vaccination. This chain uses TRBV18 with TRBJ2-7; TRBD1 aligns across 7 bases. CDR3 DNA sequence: TGTGCCAGCTCACGCCGACAGGGAAGCTCCTACGAGCAGTACTTC. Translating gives CASSRRQGSSYEQYF.